This TCR beta chain was identified during a study of T cell changes during pregnancy in multiple sclerosis (dated by TCRdb to about 2019). The study in broad terms: The study examined how the T cell repertoire changed over the course of pregnancy in women with multiple sclerosis.

Including the terminal cysteine and phenylalanine, the CDR3 comprises 15 residues. Only the CDR3 portion is preserved as DNA: 45 bases, with reading frame beginning at the first base. CDR1 and CDR2 were assigned from the germline V gene (reference sequence) as SEHNR and FQNEAQ. V loses 7 bases at its end and J loses 3 bases; junction bases beyond the gene matches: 8. In the case of this clone: Its specific antigen is unknown. No quality values exist for individual bases; no much larger clone is one base distant.

Preparation of the library involved the immunoSEQ multiplex PCR assay. TCRdb limited this immuneACCESS table to in-frame rearrangements with V and J called. A share of clones is missing; checked studies link under half to unresolved V genes, and the rest is unexplained. Counted in this sample were approximately 27,000 clones; roughly 92% of them appeared once. The ten top clones hold approximately 0.7% of the sample. This receptor was identified in a female donor with multiple sclerosis, enrolled in a pregnancy study. Recombination joined TRBV7-9 with TRBJ1-4; TRBD1 fits 7 bases in the junction. The material was CD4+ T cells from peripheral blood mononuclear cells, obtained in the first trimester of pregnancy. The CDR3 here reads CASTAQGGANEKLFF. Read as DNA, the sequence is TGTGCCAGCACTGCCCAAGGGGGCGCTAATGAAAAACTGTTTTTT. Joined to the reference TRBV7-9 and TRBJ1-4 proteins, this CDR3 gives the full variable domain: DTGVSQNPRHKITKRGQNVTFRCDPISEHNRLYWYRQTLGQGPEFLTYFQNEAQLEKSRLLSDRFSAERPKGSFSTLEIQRTEQGDSAMYLCASTAQGGANEKLFFGSGTQLSVL.